Here is one T cell receptor (beta chain) with its context. This clone's antigen is unknown. No base-level quality is on record; no much larger clone is a single base apart. These data originate in a study of graft-versus-host responses after intestinal transplantation (dated by TCRdb to about 2021). Regarding the study in general: The transplants that recipients received were multivisceral, liver-intestinal, or isolated intestinal. Samples from a few later patients were sequenced in-house on an Illumina MiSeq with MiXCR processing rather than by the commercial service. Bulk TCR-beta CDR3 sequencing was used to track graft-versus-host and host-versus-graft alloreactive T cell clones in the graft, circulation and bone marrow after intestinal transplantation. A cohort of 20 to 25 intestinal transplant recipients, including one retransplant, was enrolled, and a few patients lacking pretransplant specimens were excluded. Donor T cell macrochimerism was defined as a peak of at least 4% donor T cells among recipient peripheral blood mononuclear cells. Anti-thymocyte globulin induction was given to all recipients, followed by maintenance tacrolimus and steroids for around three years. Alloreactive clones were identified by sequencing pre-transplant mixed lymphocyte reaction products and comparing them with unstimulated pre-transplant donor and recipient T cells. Findings and caveats that apply to the study as a whole: Early after transplant, peak levels of circulating GvH clones were associated with declines in HvG clones. In the allografts of patients with donor T cell macrochimerism, GvH to HvG T cell clonal ratios were high. GvH clones were found in recipient bone marrow, and some of the GvH clones appeared earlier in ileal mucosa or blood, which is consistent with an intestinal mucosal origin. Conclusions were limited by the relatively low number and heterogeneity of intestinal transplant patients.

The library was obtained by the immunoSEQ multiplex PCR assay. For most patients, genomic DNA was isolated with the Qiagen DNeasy Blood and Tissue Kit and shipped frozen to Adaptive Biotechnologies for TCR sequencing. For most patients, genomic DNA was subjected to high-throughput TCR-beta CDR3 sequencing by Adaptive Biotechnologies. The original methods were these. Adaptive's ImmunoSEQ software supplied the TCR sequencing data for about 18 patients, while MiXCR and VDJtools were used to process a few other patients. To correct CD4 versus CD8 sorting errors, sequences present in both subsets at a frequency ratio below 5:1 were removed. CDR3 nucleotide sequences shared by donor and recipient were removed because the origin of these sequences could not be assigned. To be classed as alloreactive, a clone needed at least 2-fold expansion over unstimulated cells and a minimum CFSE-low frequency of 0.002% (template counts) or 0.001% (read counts). Mappable clones were those detected in sequenced pre-transplant spleen, lymph node, or MLR CFSE-low populations of the donor or recipient. The cumulative frequency of alloreactive clones was calculated as a percentage of all sequences, weighted by copy number. The source is immuneACCESS, and TCRdb retained only in-frame sequences with V and J called. Part of the clones is not carried over; for the studies checked, unresolved V genes explain less than half of this, and the remainder is unexplained. V, J and clone size are those of that table, while D and trimming were read from the DNA. This sample lists around 90,000 clones; roughly 93% were detected once. 1.1% of the sample is held by the ten biggest clonotypes.

From the cysteine through the phenylalanine, the CDR3 covers 16 amino acids. The read is trimmed to its CDR3 DNA, 48 bases read in frame from base 1. Reading the germline V gene gives CDR1 MNHEY and CDR2 SVGAGI. V is clipped by 0 bases and J by 3 bases, and the sequence between their germline boundaries is 14 bases long. Read against the paper, the sample's time point label means: cells obtained before transplantation from donor or recipient. CD3+CD4+ and CD3+CD8+ populations were FACS-sorted from unstimulated pre-transplant donor and recipient cells taken from spleen or lymph nodes. The clonotype was recovered from a human donor who was the organ donor for an intestinal transplant. The rearrangement joined TRBV6-5 to TRBJ1-2; the best D guess is TRBD1, with 6 bases matching. The starting material was unstimulated CD8+ T cells sorted from spleen or lymph node cells, obtained before transplant. The CDR3 protein: CASSYSGAGLHYGYTF. The sequenced DNA is TGTGCCAGCAGTTACTCGGGGGCAGGGCTTCACTATGGCTACACCTTC.